Sequencing of this TCR beta chain was carried out in a study of shared clonotypes between healthy human individuals. On the study more broadly: Each donor's CD8 memory used one plate, CD8 naive two, each CD4 subset three.

Using immunoSEQ multiplex PCR, the repertoire was profiled, and TCRdb retains in-frame clones only, with some absent. The repertoire includes around 1.1 million clones, approximately 80% of them detected once, and 0.89% sits in the top ten. The CDR3 is made up of 14 amino acids. Trimming cost V 2 bases and J 0 bases, with 8 bases left between them. CDR1 is KGHSH and CDR2 is LQKENI in the germline V gene. The receptor comes from a man between 18 and 29 years old in good health. Some clones in this sample may be carry-over from other donors' samples. The sequenced sample consisted of memory CD4+ T cells from PBMCs. Subset meaning: CD45RA-negative fraction. J is TRBJ2-7 and V is TRBV18; D gene unclear. The CDR3 coding sequence is TGTGCCAGCTCACCATCTCAGAGCTCCTACGAGCAGTACTTC. Encoded protein: CASSPSQSSYEQYF.